The 18 T cell receptor beta chains in this list originate from one sample, sequenced in a study of yellow fever vaccine responses in identical twins. Using its own MiXCR run on the RT-PCR reads, TCRdb lists one record per CDR3 protein. The repertoire has under 25,000 distinct CDR3 sequences, approximately 70% of them found once; the top ten carry roughly 2.7%. Sample: T cells from blood (PBMCs), unsorted or a sorted subset (not recorded which), taken before or after yellow fever vaccination (not recorded which). The receptors here all came from a woman aged 18 to 35 who received the yellow fever vaccine.

J is TRBJ2-2 and V is TRBV2, with 7 bases fitting TRBD1. This CDR3 has 13 amino acids. V lost 4 bases and J lost 6; bases outside the gene matches: 2. Germline values: CDR1 SNHLY, CDR2 FYNNEI. The CDR3 here is CASSVQGAGELFF. CDR3 nucleotides: TGTGCCAGCAGTGTCCAGGGGGCCGGGGAGCTGTTTTTT.

The rearrangement links TRBV2 to TRBJ1-5; D uncertain. V lost 8 bases and J lost 2, with 16 bases in between. The germline gives CDR1 SNHLY, CDR2 FYNNEI. CDR3 length equals 15 residues. CDR3 region: CASSGRAWGNQPQHF. In DNA, the CDR3 is TGTGCCAGCTCTGGCCGGGCATGGGGCAATCAGCCCCAGCATTTT.

The chain has TRBV11-1 and TRBJ1-5; D gene unclear. The length of the CDR3 is 12 residues. Per the germline V gene, CDR1 is SGHAT and CDR2 is FQDESV (reference sequence). V dropped 1 base and J dropped 6 bases, with 4 bases sitting between them. CDR3 sequence reads: CASSLDVQPQHF. CDR3 coding DNA: TGTGCCAGCAGCTTAGATGTTCAGCCCCAGCATTTT. The full variable domain, its missing parts supplied by reference TRBV11-1 and TRBJ1-5, is EAEVAQSPRYKITEKSQAVAFWCDPISGHATLYWYRQILGQGPELLVQFQDESVVDDSQLPKDRFSAERLKGVDSTLKIQPAELGDSAMYLCASSLDVQPQHFGDGTRLSIL.

The chain couples TRBV2 to TRBJ2-4; D is unclear. The germline V gene has CDR1 SNHLY and CDR2 FYNNEI. The V and J ends lost 0 bases and 16 bases respectively, with 16 bases between them. This CDR3 has 13 residues. Here the CDR3 reads CASSEARGMESYF. Written as DNA, the CDR3 is TGTGCCAGCAGTGAAGCGCGCGGTATGGAGAGTTACTTC.

In this sample, this clonotype turned up a few times. The chain uses TRBV6-1 and TRBJ2-2; D unresolved. V lost 4 bases and J lost 4, with 7 bases in between. CDR1 and CDR2 (germline): MNHNS, SASEGT. CDR3 size: 13 residues. The CDR3 reads CASSGSGTGELFF. The CDR3 DNA sequence: TGTGCCAGCAGTGGGTCAGGCACCGGGGAGCTGTTTTTT.

The CDR3 loop is CASSLRTGASTDTQYF. The CDR3 region has the DNA TGCGCCAGCAGCCTAAGGACAGGGGCTAGCACAGATACGCAGTATTTT. The chain links TRBV4-1 to TRBJ2-3, with 9 bases that match TRBD1. J was trimmed by 0 bases and V by 4 bases; bases with no gene match: 5. This CDR3 is built from 16 residues. Germline CDR1 is MGHRA and CDR2 is YSYEKL.

This clonotype came up a few times. V usage is TRBV20-1 and J usage is TRBJ1-1; D might be TRBD1 (6 bases). The V gene lost 1 base and the J gene lost 1 base, with 10 bases spanning the gap. This CDR3 contains 14 residues. Looked up from germline, CDR1 is DFQATT and CDR2 is SNEGSKA (reference sequence). CDR3 in amino acids: CSARVDRRNTEAFF. In DNA form, the CDR3 reads TGCAGTGCTAGAGTTGACAGGAGGAACACTGAAGCTTTCTTT.

The chain carries TRBV5-1 and TRBJ2-1; D is uncertain. CDR1 is SGHRS and CDR2 is YFSETQ in the germline V gene. The CDR3 covers 15 residues. Trimming left V 0 bases short and J 5 bases short, with 12 bases between. CDR3 residues: CASSLGMGLDNEQFF. The CDR3 nucleotides are TGCGCCAGCAGCTTGGGAATGGGCCTAGACAATGAGCAGTTCTTC.

In this sample, this clonotype turned up a few times. J is TRBJ2-1 and V is TRBV27; possible D gene TRBD2, 6 bases. The CDR3 covers 15 residues. CDR1 and CDR2 from the germline V gene are MNHEY and SMNVEV (reference sequence). Trimming stripped 6 bases from V and 10 bases from J, with 22 bases between. The CDR3, as DNA: TGTGCCAGCAGCCTCCCCGGGACTCCAACAGCGGAGCAGTTCTTC. The encoded protein is CASSLPGTPTAEQFF.

In this sample, this clonotype turned up a few times. The genes are TRBV23-1 and TRBJ2-1; 11 bases map to TRBD1. TRBV23-1 belongs to the ORF category, with a function that is uncertain. The CDR3 runs to 17 residues. V was clipped by 2 bases and J by 7 bases; unmatched bases: 10. CDR3 sequence (DNA): TGCGCCAGCAGTCAAGGACCTCCGGGACAGGGGGGTAATGAGCAGTTCTTC. Translated: CASSQGPPGQGGNEQFF.

The chain recombines TRBV4-1 with TRBJ1-1, with unresolved D. CDR3 length: 15 residues. Germline V gene lookup returns CDR1 MGHRA and CDR2 YSYEKL. Trimming stripped 0 bases from V and 1 base from J, with 9 bases between. CDR3: CASSQDWTANTEAFF. CDR3 bases: TGCGCCAGCAGCCAAGATTGGACGGCGAACACTGAAGCTTTCTTT.

This clonotype appeared once. The V gene is TRBV20-1, the J gene TRBJ2-7, with 10 bases matching TRBD2. The germline V gene has CDR1 DFQATT and CDR2 SNEGSKA (reference sequence). With 4 bases clipped from V and 5 bases from J, the junction kept 8 bases outside the gene matches. This CDR3 region has 14 residues. DNA of the CDR3: TGCAGTGCTAAGACCACTAGCGGGGTCCACGAGCAGTACGTC. Residues: CSAKTTSGVHEQYV.

The J gene is TRBJ2-1, the V gene TRBV5-1; 13 positions match TRBD2. Germline CDR1 and CDR2: SGHRS and YFSETQ. Trimming cost V 1 base and J 9 bases; bases outside gene matches: 4. This CDR3 spans 15 amino acids. In nucleotides, the CDR3 is TGCGCCAGCAGCTTGACTAGCGGGGGGGGTATTGAGCAGTTCTTC. This encodes CASSLTSGGGIEQFF.

This chain connects TRBV2 to TRBJ1-1; tentatively, D is TRBD1 (5 bases). The CDR3 contains 13 residues. V was shortened by 7 bases and J by 8 bases, with 17 bases between the two germline ends. CDR1 SNHLY and CDR2 FYNNEI come from the germline V gene. CDR3: CASNADSQSEAFF. CDR3 DNA: TGTGCCAGCAATGCCGACAGCCAGAGCGAAGCTTTCTTT.

V usage is TRBV20-1 and J usage is TRBJ2-3; D possibly corresponds to TRBD2 (5 bases). Trimming shortened V by 0 bases and J by 2 bases, and 9 bases separated the two germline ends. The CDR3 has 14 residues. CDR1 DFQATT and CDR2 SNEGSKA come from the germline V gene (reference sequence). The CDR3 DNA is TGCAGTGCTAGAGACTTTCGGGACACAGATACGCAGTATTTT. Protein: CSARDFRDTDTQYF.

This chain joins TRBV12-3 or TRBV12-4 and TRBJ2-2; D not resolved. The V and J ends lost 8 bases and 1 base respectively, with 11 bases between them. CDR3 length: 14 residues. CDR3 sequence: CASRRTGNTGELFF. The CDR3 bases are TGTGCCAGCCGCCGGACGGGGAACACCGGGGAGCTGTTTTTT.

The CDR3 DNA is TGTGCCAGCAGCTTAGCCCCAGGGGCGAACACTGAAGCTTTCTTT. This sequence encodes CASSLAPGANTEAFF. The chain has TRBV11-1 and TRBJ1-1; tentatively, D is TRBD1 (6 bases). Germline CDR1 reads SGHAT; CDR2 reads FQDESV (reference sequence). The length of the CDR3 is 15 residues. V was cut by 0 bases and J by 1 base, with 9 bases left in between.

The chain combines TRBV18 with TRBJ2-1; 12 nucleotides match TRBD2. This CDR3 has 15 residues. Trimming cost V 0 bases and J 10 bases; bases outside gene matches: 4. Germline V gene sequence: CDR1 KGHSH, CDR2 LQKENI. Here the CDR3 DNA reads TGTGCCAGCTCACCACCAACTAGCGGGGGGCGCGAGCAGTTCTTC. It translates to CASSPPTSGGREQFF.